This TCR beta chain was captured by sequencing in a study of OX40 agonist ivuxolimab in advanced cancers. Points from the study as a whole: The study observed clonal expansion of CD4+ and CD8+ blood T cells by week 6 at 0.1 to 3.0 mg/kg. Specificity for antigen went undetermined in the expanded peripheral T cells.

On this clone: Its specificity is not known.

The assay was immunoSEQ multiplex PCR, and TCRdb's table has in-frame clones only and misses some. The sample lists about 67,000 clones; around 86% were seen once. V lost 1 base and J lost 0, with 8 bases in between. The CDR3 totals 15 residues. CDR1 is MDHEN, CDR2 SYDVKM, per germline. Material: CD4+ or CD8+ T cells sorted from blood, obtained in a trial of the OX40 agonist ivuxolimab. This TCR was sampled from an adult with an advanced solid tumor such as melanoma, head and neck, liver or kidney cancer. The chain recombines TRBV28 with TRBJ2-3; no firm D call. CDR3 DNA: TGTGCCAGCAGTTTATCTAAGGGTAGCACAGATACGCAGTATTTT. Protein: CASSLSKGSTDTQYF.